These 5 T cell receptor beta chains were all obtained from the same sample, sequenced in a study of T cells in Graves' hyperthyroidism and ophthalmopathy. Amplification yielded TCR beta CDR3 regions, with RNA transcripts as the source. The study used the HTBI primer set for a first-round RT-PCR of the TCR CDR3. TCRdb ran MiXCR on the multiplex PCR reads and lists one entry per CDR3 protein. Of approximately 380,000 distinct CDR3 sequences in the sample, approximately 19% are singletons; the top ten hold about 4%. The sample was blood. These receptors were taken from a woman aged 18-29 years with Graves' hyperthyroidism.

Of note for this clonotype: A read error may explain this, as a much larger clone is one base away. V gene TRBV14 combines with J gene TRBJ1-1; D remains ambiguous. The CDR3 consists of 12 residues. Looked up from germline, CDR1 is SGHDN and CDR2 is FVKESK. The CDR3 here is CASTSPGTEACF. The CDR3 nucleotides are TGTGCCAGCACCTCCCCCGGCACTGAAGCTTGCTTT.

This clonotype was counted ten times or more. The chain combines TRBV12-3 or TRBV12-4 with TRBJ1-3; D is unclear. The CDR3 runs to 14 residues. Trimming cost V 3 bases and J 5 bases, with 11 bases left between them. CDR3 coding DNA: TGTGCCAGCAGTTTCCGCAGTAGACGAAACACCATATATTTT. Protein sequence: CASSFRSRRNTIYF.

This clonotype was seen many times. The genes are TRBV6-1 and TRBJ2-4; maybe TRBD1 (5 bases). Germline CDR1 and CDR2: MNHNS and SASEGT. The CDR3 is 15 amino acids. Trimming removed 2 bases at V and 5 bases at J, with 13 bases between. The CDR3 bases are TGTGCCAGCAGTGAATCCCGAAGGGGCCAAAACATTCAGTACTTC. Its translation is CASSESRRGQNIQYF.

This clonotype was seen repeatedly, ten times or more. The DNA of the CDR3 is TGTGCCAGCAGCTTAACGGACGGCGGGAACGGTCCCCAGCATTTT. Amino acid sequence: CASSLTDGGNGPQHF. This chain joins TRBV4-2 and TRBJ1-5; unclear D gene. This CDR3 region has 15 residues. Trimming shortened V by 5 bases and J by 10 bases, and 21 bases separated the two germline ends. CDR1 LGHNA and CDR2 YNFKEQ come from the germline V gene.

This clonotype was found many times. The chain links TRBV12-3 or TRBV12-4 to TRBJ1-1; D gene ambiguous. V was trimmed by 3 bases and J by 1 base, leaving 12 bases between them. The CDR3 contains 15 residues. CDR3 in DNA: TGTGCCAGCAGTTTGGTGGCGGCGAGGAACACTGAAGCTTTCTTT. Protein: CASSLVAARNTEAFF.